The clone carrying this T cell receptor (beta chain) showed up just once. This sample is part of a study of cytomegalovirus exposure and HLA in healthy donors. Trimming shortened V by 1 base and J by 4 bases, and 13 bases separated the two germline ends. This CDR3 has 14 amino acids. Germline assignment: CDR1 GTSNPN and CDR2 SVGIG (reference sequence). PCR was performed using 60 Vbeta and 13 Jbeta primers. In the original workflow: About 10 million shared chains were among the approximately 87 million unique TCR beta chains that a later analysis counted. Measured with immunoSEQ multiplex PCR; TCRdb has only the in-frame clones, and not every one. That table gives V, J and clone size, and the DNA gave D and trimming. The sample lists about 67,000 clones, approximately 67% occurring once.

Sequences were obtained from PBMCs. The chain joins TRBV30 to TRBJ1-2; D remains ambiguous. The clonotype comes from a woman under 40 in good health and CMV-seronegative. CDR3 protein: CAWSGVRTSYGYTF. Here the CDR3 DNA reads TGTGCCTGGAGTGGGGTCAGGACTAGCTATGGCTACACCTTC. The full variable domain, its missing parts supplied by reference TRBV30 and TRBJ1-2, is SQTIHQWPATLVQPVGSPLSLECTVEGTSNPNLYWYRQAAGRGLQLLFYSVGIGQISSEVPQNLSASRPQDRQFILSSKKLLLSDSGFYLCAWSGVRTSYGYTFGSGTRLTVV.